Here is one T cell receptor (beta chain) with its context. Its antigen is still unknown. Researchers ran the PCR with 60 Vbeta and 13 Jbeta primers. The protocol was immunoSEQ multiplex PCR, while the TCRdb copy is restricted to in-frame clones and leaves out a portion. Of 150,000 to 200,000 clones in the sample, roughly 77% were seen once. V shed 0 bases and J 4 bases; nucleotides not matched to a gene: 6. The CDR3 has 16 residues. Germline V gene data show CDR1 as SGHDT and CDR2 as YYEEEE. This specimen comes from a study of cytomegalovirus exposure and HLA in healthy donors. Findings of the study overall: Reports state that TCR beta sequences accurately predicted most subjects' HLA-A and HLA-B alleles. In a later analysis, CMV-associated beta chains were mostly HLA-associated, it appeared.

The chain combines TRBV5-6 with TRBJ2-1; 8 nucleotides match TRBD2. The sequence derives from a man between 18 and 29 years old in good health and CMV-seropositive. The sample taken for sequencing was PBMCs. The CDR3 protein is CASSLAIAGGYNEQFF. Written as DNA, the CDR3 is TGTGCCAGCAGCTTGGCCATCGCGGGAGGATACAATGAGCAGTTCTTC.